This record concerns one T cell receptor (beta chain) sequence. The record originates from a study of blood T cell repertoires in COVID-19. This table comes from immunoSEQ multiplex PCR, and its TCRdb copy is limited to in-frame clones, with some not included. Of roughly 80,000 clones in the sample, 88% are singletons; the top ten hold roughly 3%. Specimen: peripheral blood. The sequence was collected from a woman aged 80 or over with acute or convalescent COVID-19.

CDR3 nucleotide sequence: TGTGCCAGCAGTTCCGGGGGGGGGTACACTGAAGCTTTCTTT. Translated: CASSSGGGYTEAFF. The chain combines TRBV28 with TRBJ1-1, with D maybe TRBD1 (5 bases). This CDR3 is built from 14 residues. The germline CDR1 and CDR2 sequences are MDHEN and SYDVKM. Deletions cut 4 bases from V and 3 bases from J, with 12 bases between.